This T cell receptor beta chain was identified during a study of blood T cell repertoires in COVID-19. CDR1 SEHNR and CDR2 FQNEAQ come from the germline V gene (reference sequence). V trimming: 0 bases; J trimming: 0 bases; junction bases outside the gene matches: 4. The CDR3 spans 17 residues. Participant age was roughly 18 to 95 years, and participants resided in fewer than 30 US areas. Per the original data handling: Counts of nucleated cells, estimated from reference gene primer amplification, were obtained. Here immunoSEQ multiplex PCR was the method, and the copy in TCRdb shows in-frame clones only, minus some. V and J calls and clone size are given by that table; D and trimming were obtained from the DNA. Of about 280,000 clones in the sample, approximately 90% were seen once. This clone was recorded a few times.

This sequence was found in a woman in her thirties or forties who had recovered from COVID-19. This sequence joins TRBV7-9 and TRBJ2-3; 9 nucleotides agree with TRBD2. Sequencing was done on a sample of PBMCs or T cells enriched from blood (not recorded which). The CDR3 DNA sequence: TGTGCCAGCAGCTTAGCTCTAGCGGGGACTAGCACAGATACGCAGTATTTT. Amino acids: CASSLALAGTSTDTQYF. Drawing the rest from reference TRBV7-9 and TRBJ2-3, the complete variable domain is DTGVSQNPRHKITKRGQNVTFRCDPISEHNRLYWYRQTLGQGPEFLTYFQNEAQLEKSRLLSDRFSAERPKGSFSTLEIQRTEQGDSAMYLCASSLALAGTSTDTQYFGPGTRLTVL.